This T cell receptor beta chain is drawn from a study of OX40 agonist ivuxolimab in advanced cancers. Across the whole study: Participants, approximately 83% male, averaged roughly 55 years of age, ranging from about 23 to 90.

Trimming took 5 bases from V and 5 from J; bases not matched to a gene: 9. The germline gives CDR1 SGHTA, CDR2 FQGNSA. The CDR3 has 15 residues. This clone came up once. Some clones are missing from TCRdb's copy, which holds only in-frame ones; the method was immunoSEQ multiplex PCR. The sample shows about 92,000 clones, over 75% of them seen only once. The TCR originated in an adult with an advanced solid tumor such as melanoma, head and neck, liver or kidney cancer. The rearrangement joins TRBV7-2 to TRBJ2-3; 8 positions match TRBD2. The sequencing used CD4+ or CD8+ T cells sorted from blood, collected in a trial of the OX40 agonist ivuxolimab. CDR3 nucleotide sequence: TGTGCCAGCAGCCCTCGGACTAGCCAGCGAGATACGCAGTATTTT. Residues: CASSPRTSQRDTQYF. Full variable domain (missing parts from reference TRBV7-2 and TRBJ2-3): GAGVSQSPSNKVTEKGKDVELRCDPISGHTALYWYRQSLGQGLEFLIYFQGNSAPDKSGLPSDRFSAERTGGSVSTLTIQRTQQEDSAVYLCASSPRTSQRDTQYFGPGTRLTVL.